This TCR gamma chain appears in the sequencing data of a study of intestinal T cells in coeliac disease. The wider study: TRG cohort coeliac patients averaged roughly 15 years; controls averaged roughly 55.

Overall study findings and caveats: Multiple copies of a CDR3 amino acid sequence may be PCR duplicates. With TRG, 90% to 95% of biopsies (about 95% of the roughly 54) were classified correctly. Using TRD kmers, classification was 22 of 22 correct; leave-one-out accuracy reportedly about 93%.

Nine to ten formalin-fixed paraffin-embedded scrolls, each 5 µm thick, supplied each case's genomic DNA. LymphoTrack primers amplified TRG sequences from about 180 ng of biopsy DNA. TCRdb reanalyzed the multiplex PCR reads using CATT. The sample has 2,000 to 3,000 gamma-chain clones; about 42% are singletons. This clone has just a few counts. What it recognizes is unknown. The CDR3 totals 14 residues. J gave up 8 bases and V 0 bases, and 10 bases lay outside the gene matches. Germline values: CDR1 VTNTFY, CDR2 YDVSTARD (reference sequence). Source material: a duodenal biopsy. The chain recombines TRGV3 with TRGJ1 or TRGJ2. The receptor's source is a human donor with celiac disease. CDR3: CATWDRPLRNKKLF. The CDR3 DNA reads TGTGCCACCTGGGACAGGCCACTAAGGAATAAGAAACTCTTT.